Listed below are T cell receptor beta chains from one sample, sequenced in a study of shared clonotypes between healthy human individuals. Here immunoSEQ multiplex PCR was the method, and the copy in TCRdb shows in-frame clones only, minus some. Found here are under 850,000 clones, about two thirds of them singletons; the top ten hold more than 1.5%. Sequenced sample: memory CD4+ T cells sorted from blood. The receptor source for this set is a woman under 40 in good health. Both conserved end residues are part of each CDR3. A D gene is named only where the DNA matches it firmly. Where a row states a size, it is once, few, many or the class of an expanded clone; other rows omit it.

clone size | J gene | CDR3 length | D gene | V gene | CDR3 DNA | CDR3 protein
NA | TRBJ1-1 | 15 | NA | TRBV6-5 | TGTGCCAGCAGTTACGATTCAGGGTCGGACACTGAAGCTTTCTTT | CASSYDSGSDTEAFF
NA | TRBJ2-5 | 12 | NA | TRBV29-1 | TGCAGCGGGCGGGACGGCGAGCGGACCCAGTACTTC | CSGRDGERTQYF
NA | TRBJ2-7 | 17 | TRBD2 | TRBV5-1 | TGCGCCAGCGCTAAGGGAGGGACTAGCGGGACCTCCTACGAGCAGTACTTC | CASAKGGTSGTSYEQYF
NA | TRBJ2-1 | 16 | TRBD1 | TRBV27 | TGTGCCAGCAGTAACCTCCGGGACAGGAGCTACAATGAGCAGTTCTTC | CASSNLRDRSYNEQFF
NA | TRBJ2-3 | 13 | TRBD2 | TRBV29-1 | TGCAGCGTCAGAGTAGCGGGCGCAGATACGCAGTATTTT | CSVRVAGADTQYF
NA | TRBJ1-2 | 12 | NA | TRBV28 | TGTGCCAGCAGTTTTTCGGGTTATGGCTACACCTTC | CASSFSGYGYTF
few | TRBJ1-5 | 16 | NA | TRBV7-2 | TGTGCCAGCACCAAATCGGGTATGCAGGGGAGTCAGCCCCAGCATTTT | CASTKSGMQGSQPQHF
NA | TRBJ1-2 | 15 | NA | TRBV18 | TGTGCCAGCTCACCGGCCAGGGAAGCTAACTATGGCTACACCTTC | CASSPAREANYGYTF
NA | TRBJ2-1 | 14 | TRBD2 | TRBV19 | TGTGCCACGGGGACTAGCGGGGGGATCAATGAGCAGTTCTTC | CATGTSGGINEQFF
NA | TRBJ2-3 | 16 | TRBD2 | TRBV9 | TGTGCCAGCAGCGTAACACTAGCGGGAGGGACAGATACGCAGTATTTT | CASSVTLAGGTDTQYF
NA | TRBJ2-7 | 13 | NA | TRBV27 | TGTGCCAGCAGTTTTTCGTCCTCTGGCGAGCAGTACTTC | CASSFSSSGEQYF
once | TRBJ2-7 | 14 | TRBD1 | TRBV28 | TGTGCCAGCACCCGACAGGGAAGTGGCGACGAGCAGTACTTC | CASTRQGSGDEQYF
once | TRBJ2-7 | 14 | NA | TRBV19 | TGTGCCAGTAGGCACTCTAGCGGGACAGGGGAGCAGTACTTC | CASRHSSGTGEQYF
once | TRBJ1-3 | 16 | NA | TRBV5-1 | TGCGCCAGCAGCTTCGAGCCGACCGGTTCTGGAAACACCATATATTTT | CASSFEPTGSGNTIYF
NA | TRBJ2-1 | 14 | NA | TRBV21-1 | NA | CASCPWGFGNEQFF
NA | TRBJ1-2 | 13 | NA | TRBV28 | TGTGCCAGCGGTCCGACAGCTAACTATGGCTACACCTTC | CASGPTANYGYTF
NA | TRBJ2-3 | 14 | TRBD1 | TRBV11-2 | TGTGCCAGCAGTCAGGACAGGGGTCCAGATACGCAGTATTTT | CASSQDRGPDTQYF
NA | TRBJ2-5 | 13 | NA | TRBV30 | TGTGCCTGGAGTCCAGGGATGGTAGAGACCCAGTACTTC | CAWSPGMVETQYF
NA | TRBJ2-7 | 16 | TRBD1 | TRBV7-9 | TGTGCCAGCAGCTTAGAGGCCGGGACAGGGTACGACGAGCAGTACTTC | CASSLEAGTGYDEQYF
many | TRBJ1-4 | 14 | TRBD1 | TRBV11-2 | TGTGCCAGCAGCGAGACAGGGATTAATGAAAAACTGTTTTTT | CASSETGINEKLFF
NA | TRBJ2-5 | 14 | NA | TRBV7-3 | TGTGCCAGCAGCTCTATGGGCAGGGGAGAGACCCAGTACTTC | CASSSMGRGETQYF
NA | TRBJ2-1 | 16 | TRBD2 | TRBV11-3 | TGTGCCAGCAGCCCCCGCGGAGCGGGAGGGCACAATGAGCAGTTCTTC | CASSPRGAGGHNEQFF
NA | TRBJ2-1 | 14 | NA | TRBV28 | TGTGCCAGCACCTTATTCGGCAAGTTAAGGGAGCAGTTCTTC | CASTLFGKLREQFF